This T cell receptor (beta chain) was recorded in a study of early T cells in non-severe SARS-CoV-2 infection. Broader study findings: Comparison of clonotypes with VDJdb favored anti-spike CD8 responses while missing private and CD4 specificities.

Turning to this clonotype: Its target is not known.

Individually, cDNA molecules had unique molecular identifiers attached to them. Each CDR3 protein gets one entry after TCRdb re-called the 5' RACE reads with MiXCR. The sample consists of about 40,000 distinct CDR3 sequences, 20% to 25% of them appearing once. The input for sequencing was whole blood, taken at baseline. This sequence originates from an adult who was a healthcare worker with PCR-confirmed SARS-CoV-2 infection or an uninfected control (not recorded which).

The CDR3 coding sequence is TGTGCCAGCAGCTTAGCGGGCCGTTTAATGAACACTGAAGCTTTCTTT. Residues: CASSLAGRLMNTEAFF. The chain combines TRBV7-8 with TRBJ1-1; D is undetermined. Germline CDR1 and CDR2: SGHVS and FQNEAQ. V was pared by 0 bases and J by 0 bases, with 11 bases between. This CDR3 is built from 16 residues.